A selection of T cell receptor beta chains follows, all from one sample in a study of immune characterization of retroperitoneal liposarcoma. One entry per CDR3 protein results from TCRdb running MiXCR on the PCR reads. The table lists 10,000 or so distinct CDR3 sequences, approximately 30% of them singletons. Sequencing was done on a sample of tumor tissue. These receptors were taken from a male donor with retroperitoneal liposarcoma. Both conserved end residues are part of each CDR3. A D gene is named only where the DNA matches it firmly. Part of the rows lack a size; the others show once, few, many or a class for expanded clones.

D gene,V gene,J gene,clone size,CDR3 DNA,CDR3 protein
-,TRBV12-3/TRBV12-4,TRBJ2-3,medium-sized,TGTGCCAGCAGTTTAATCTATCGGCCAGATACGCAGTATTTT,CASSLIYRPDTQYF
-,TRBV6-6,TRBJ2-6,many,TGTGCCAGCAGTTACTCCCTCAACTCTGGGGCCAACGTCCTGACTTTC,CASSYSLNSGANVLTF
-,TRBV7-9,TRBJ2-5,many,TGTGCCAGCAGCACCCCCGACGATGAGCAGTACTTC,CASSTPDDEQYF
-,TRBV6-1,TRBJ1-1,many,TGTGCCAGCGGGGGGGGCCCCCAGGACACTGAAGCTTTCTTT,CASGGGPQDTEAFF
TRBD2,TRBV11-2,TRBJ2-5,medium-sized,TGTGCCAGCAGCTTTGCAGTGCGGGGGGGCCGGGAGACCCAGTACTTC,CASSFAVRGGRETQYF
TRBD2,TRBV11-2,TRBJ2-5,many,TGTGCCAGCGCCGGTCCGCGGGGGGTTTGGGAGCAGTACTTC,CASAGPRGVWEQYF
-,TRBV27,TRBJ2-3,medium-sized,TGTGCCAGCAGTCAGAGCGGTAATACGCAGTATTTT,CASSQSGNTQYF
-,TRBV6-1,TRBJ2-3,-,TGTGCCAGCAGTGAATACTACCCTAGCACAGATACGCAGTATTTT,CASSEYYPSTDTQYF
-,TRBV19,TRBJ2-1,-,TGTGCCAGTAGTATATCGGGGGACATCCCAGAGACCCAGTTCTTC,CASSISGDIPETQFF
-,TRBV7-8,TRBJ1-2,-,TGTGCCAGCAGCTTGGGGGAGACTAACTATGGCTACACCTTC,CASSLGETNYGYTF
-,TRBV24-1,TRBJ2-7,many,TGTGCCACCAGTGATTTCCGACTTGAGCAGTACTTC,CATSDFRLEQYF
-,TRBV6-1,TRBJ2-3,-,TGTGCCAGCAGTTGGCAGGGGATAGGCACAGATACGCAGTATTTT,CASSWQGIGTDTQYF
TRBD2,TRBV7-6,TRBJ2-7,-,TGTGCCAGCAGCTTAGTAGGGCGGGAGCTCTACGAGCAGTACTTC,CASSLVGRELYEQYF
-,TRBV6-1,TRBJ2-1,-,TGTGCCAGCAGCGACCGGGGAAGCTCCTACAATGAGCAGTTCTTC,CASSDRGSSYNEQFF
-,TRBV6-1,TRBJ2-3,-,TGTGCCAGCAGCCACGGGGGCCCCACAGATACGCAGTATTTT,CASSHGGPTDTQYF
-,TRBV7-2,TRBJ2-1,medium-sized,TGTGCCAGCAGCTTGATAGGGGTACCGTACGAGCAGTTCTTC,CASSLIGVPYEQFF
TRBD1,TRBV12-3/TRBV12-4,TRBJ2-3,medium-sized,TGTGCCAGCAGCCAAACAGGGGTCACAGATACGCAGTATTTT,CASSQTGVTDTQYF
-,TRBV6-6,TRBJ2-2,-,TGTGCCAGCAGTTACGACGCAGTCCTAACCGGGGAGCTGTTTTTT,CASSYDAVLTGELFF
TRBD1,TRBV7-6,TRBJ1-1,-,TGTGCCAGCAGCCCAGGGGGATGGAACACTGAAGCTTTCTTT,CASSPGGWNTEAFF
-,TRBV12-5,TRBJ2-5,medium-sized,TGTGCTAGTGGTCCCTCACGCCAAGAGACCCAGTACTTC,CASGPSRQETQYF
-,TRBV6-6,TRBJ2-5,-,TGTGCCAGCATCTTGGACGGGTCCGGGACCCAGTACTTC,CASILDGSGTQYF
TRBD2,TRBV7-2,TRBJ2-1,medium-sized,TGTGCCAGCAGCTTAGATGCCACCACCTCGCGGGAGACCCAGTTCTTC,CASSLDATTSRETQFF
TRBD1,TRBV12-3/TRBV12-4,TRBJ2-1,few,TGTGCCAGCAGTCCGACAGGGAGAATCTACGAGCAGTTCTTC,CASSPTGRIYEQFF
-,TRBV6-1,TRBJ2-7,-,TGTGCCAGCAGAGAAGGTCCGGAAAGCTCCTACGAGCAGTACTTC,CASREGPESSYEQYF